Below, 4 T cell receptor beta chains from the same sample are listed, as sequenced in a study of blood T cell repertoires in COVID-19. Clones were read by immunoSEQ multiplex PCR, and TCRdb kept only the in-frame ones, dropping some. The sample shows 150,000 to 200,000 clones, 70% to 90% of them seen only once. What was sequenced was peripheral blood. All receptors come from a man aged 35-49 years with active or convalescent COVID-19.

This clone turned up a few times. V and J are TRBV2 and TRBJ1-1; D remains ambiguous. With 6 bases removed from V and 2 bases from J, the gap between germline ends came to 13 bases. The CDR3 has 14 amino acids. The germline CDR1 and CDR2 sequences are SNHLY and FYNNEI. The DNA of the CDR3 is TGTGCCAGCAGCCCTTGGGGAGTAAACACTGAAGCTTTCTTT. It codes for CASSPWGVNTEAFF.

This sequence joins TRBV5-4 and TRBJ1-4; D might be TRBD1 (6 bases). The V gene's germline CDR1 is SGHNT and CDR2 YYREEE (reference sequence). The germline V and J ends were trimmed by 4 bases and 7 bases, with 11 bases remaining between them. CDR3 length: 13 residues. DNA of the CDR3: TGTGCCAGCAGCACCAGGGGCGGTGAAAAACTGTTTTTT. It translates to CASSTRGGEKLFF. Supplemented by reference TRBV5-4 and TRBJ1-4, the full variable domain reads ETGVTQSPTHLIKTRGQQVTLRCSSQSGHNTVSWYQQALGQGPQFIFQYYREEENGRGNFPPRFSGLQFPNYSSELNVNALELDDSALYLCASSTRGGEKLFFGSGTQLSVL.

The chain couples TRBV2 to TRBJ2-3; no definite D call. The CDR3 totals 12 residues. In germline, CDR1 is SNHLY, CDR2 FYNNEI. Trimming cost V 6 bases and J 3 bases, with 7 bases left between them. The CDR3 sequence is CASSPGTDTQYF. The DNA of the CDR3 is TGTGCCAGCAGCCCCGGGACAGATACGCAGTATTTT.

The CDR3 is CASSPLGAGASNQPQHF. For the CDR3, the DNA is TGTGCCAGCAGCCCACTGGGCGCAGGTGCTAGCAATCAGCCCCAGCATTTT. This chain links TRBV7-8 with TRBJ1-5; D gene uncertain. V lost 5 bases and J 0 bases, leaving 17 bases between the germline ends. The CDR3 has 17 residues. Germline lookup yields CDR1 SGHVS and CDR2 FQNEAQ.